This TCR beta chain was retrieved from a study of blood T cell repertoires in COVID-19. Across the study: Both acute and convalescent COVID-19 samples were obtained from the United States, Italy and Spain.

Libraries were prepared by immunoSEQ multiplex PCR; TCRdb keeps only in-frame clonotypes and omits some of them. The repertoire holds 150,000 to 200,000 clones, with around 80% as singletons. This CDR3 has 14 residues. The V end lost 4 bases, the J end lost 10 bases, and 18 bases lay between the germline ends. The V gene's germline CDR1 is WNHNN and CDR2 SYGVQD (reference sequence). Residents of approximately 25 US areas, aged about 18 to 89 years, made up the participants. The study counted Cohort 3 donors as recovered given two negative PCRs, clearance, or symptom resolution. This rearrangement joins TRBV10-1 to TRBJ2-3; tentatively, D is TRBD2 (5 bases). Sequenced: PBMCs or T cells enriched from blood (not recorded which). This receptor was taken from a middle-aged man who had recovered from COVID-19. In nucleotides, the CDR3 is TGCGCCAGCAGTGGGGCGGCGGCTCGGCGGGCGCAGTATTTT. It translates to CASSGAAARRAQYF.